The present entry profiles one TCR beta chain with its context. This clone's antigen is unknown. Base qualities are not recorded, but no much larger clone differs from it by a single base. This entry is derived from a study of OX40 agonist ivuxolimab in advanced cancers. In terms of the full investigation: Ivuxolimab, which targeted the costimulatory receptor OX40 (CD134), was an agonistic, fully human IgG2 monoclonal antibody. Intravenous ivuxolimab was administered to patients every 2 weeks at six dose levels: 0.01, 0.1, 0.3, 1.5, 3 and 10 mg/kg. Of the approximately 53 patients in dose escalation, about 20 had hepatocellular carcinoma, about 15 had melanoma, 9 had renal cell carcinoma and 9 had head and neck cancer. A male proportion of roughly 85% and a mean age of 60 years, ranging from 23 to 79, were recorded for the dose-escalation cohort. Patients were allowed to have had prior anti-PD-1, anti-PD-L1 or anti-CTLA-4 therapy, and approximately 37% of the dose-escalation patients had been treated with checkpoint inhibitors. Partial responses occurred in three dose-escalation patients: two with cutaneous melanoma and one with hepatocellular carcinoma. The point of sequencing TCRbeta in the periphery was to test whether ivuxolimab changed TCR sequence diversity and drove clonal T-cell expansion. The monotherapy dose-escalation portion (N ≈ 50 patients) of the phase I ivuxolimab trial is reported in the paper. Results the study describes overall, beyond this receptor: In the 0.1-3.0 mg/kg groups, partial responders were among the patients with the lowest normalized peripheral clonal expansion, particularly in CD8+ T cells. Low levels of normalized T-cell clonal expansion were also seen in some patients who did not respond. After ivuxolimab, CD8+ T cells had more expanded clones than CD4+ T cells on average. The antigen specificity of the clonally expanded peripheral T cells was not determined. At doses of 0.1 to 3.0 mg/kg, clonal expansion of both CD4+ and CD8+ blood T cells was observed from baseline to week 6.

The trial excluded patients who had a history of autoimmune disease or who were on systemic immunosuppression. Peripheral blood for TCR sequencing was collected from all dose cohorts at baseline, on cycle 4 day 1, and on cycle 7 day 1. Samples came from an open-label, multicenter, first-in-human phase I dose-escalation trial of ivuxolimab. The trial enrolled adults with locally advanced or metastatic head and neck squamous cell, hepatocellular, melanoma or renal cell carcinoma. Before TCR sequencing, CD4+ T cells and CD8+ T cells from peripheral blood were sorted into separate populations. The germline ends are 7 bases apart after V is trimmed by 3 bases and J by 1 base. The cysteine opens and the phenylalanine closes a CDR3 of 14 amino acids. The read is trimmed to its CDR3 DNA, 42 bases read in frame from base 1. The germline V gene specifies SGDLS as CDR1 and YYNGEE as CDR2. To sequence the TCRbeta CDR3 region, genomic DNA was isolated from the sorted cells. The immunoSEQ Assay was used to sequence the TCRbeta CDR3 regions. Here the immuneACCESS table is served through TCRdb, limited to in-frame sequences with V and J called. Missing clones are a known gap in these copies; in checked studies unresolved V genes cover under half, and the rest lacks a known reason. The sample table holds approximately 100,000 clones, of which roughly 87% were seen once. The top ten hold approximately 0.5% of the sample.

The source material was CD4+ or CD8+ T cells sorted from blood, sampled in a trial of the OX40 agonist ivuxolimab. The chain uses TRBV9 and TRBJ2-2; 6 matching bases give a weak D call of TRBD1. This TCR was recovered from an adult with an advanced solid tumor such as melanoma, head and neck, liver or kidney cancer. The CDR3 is CASSARGNTGELFF. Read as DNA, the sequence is TGTGCCAGCAGCGCCAGGGGGAACACCGGGGAGCTGTTTTTT.